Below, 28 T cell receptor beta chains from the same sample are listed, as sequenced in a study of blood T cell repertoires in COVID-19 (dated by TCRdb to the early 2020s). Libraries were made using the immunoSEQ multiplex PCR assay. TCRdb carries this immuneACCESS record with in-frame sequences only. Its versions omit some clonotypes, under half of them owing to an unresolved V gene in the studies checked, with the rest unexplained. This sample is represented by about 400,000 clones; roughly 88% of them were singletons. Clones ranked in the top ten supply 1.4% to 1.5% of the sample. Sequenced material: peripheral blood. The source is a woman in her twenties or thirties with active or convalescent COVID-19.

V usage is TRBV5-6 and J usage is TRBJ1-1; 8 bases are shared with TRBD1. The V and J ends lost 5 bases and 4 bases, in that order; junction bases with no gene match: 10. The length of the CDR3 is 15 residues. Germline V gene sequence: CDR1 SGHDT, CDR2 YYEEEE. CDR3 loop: CASRRDPTGGTEAFF. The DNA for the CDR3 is TGTGCCAGCAGGAGGGACCCTACAGGGGGCACTGAAGCTTTCTTT. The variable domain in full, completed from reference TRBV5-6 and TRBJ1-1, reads DAGVTQSPTHLIKTRGQQVTLRCSPKSGHDTVSWYQQALGQGPQFIFQYYEEEERQRGNFPDRFSGHQFPNYSSELNVNALLLGDSALYLCASRRDPTGGTEAFFGQGTRLTVV.

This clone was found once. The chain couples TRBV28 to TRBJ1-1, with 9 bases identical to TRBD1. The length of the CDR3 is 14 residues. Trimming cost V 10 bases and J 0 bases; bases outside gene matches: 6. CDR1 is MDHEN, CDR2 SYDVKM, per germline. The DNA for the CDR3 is TGTGCCATACGACAGGGGGTTATGAACACTGAAGCTTTCTTT. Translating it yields CAIRQGVMNTEAFF.

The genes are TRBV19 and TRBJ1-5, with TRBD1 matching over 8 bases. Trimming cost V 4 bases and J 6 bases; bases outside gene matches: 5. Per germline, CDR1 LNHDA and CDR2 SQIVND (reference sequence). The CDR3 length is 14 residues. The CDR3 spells CASSTDRAGQPQHF. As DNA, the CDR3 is TGTGCCAGTAGTACGGACAGGGCTGGTCAGCCCCAGCATTTT.

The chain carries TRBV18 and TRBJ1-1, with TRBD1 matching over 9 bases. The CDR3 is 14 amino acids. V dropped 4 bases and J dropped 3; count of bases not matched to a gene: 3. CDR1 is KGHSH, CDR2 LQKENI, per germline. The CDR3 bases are TGTGCCAGCTCACTTCGGGACAGGGACACTGAAGCTTTCTTT. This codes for CASSLRDRDTEAFF.

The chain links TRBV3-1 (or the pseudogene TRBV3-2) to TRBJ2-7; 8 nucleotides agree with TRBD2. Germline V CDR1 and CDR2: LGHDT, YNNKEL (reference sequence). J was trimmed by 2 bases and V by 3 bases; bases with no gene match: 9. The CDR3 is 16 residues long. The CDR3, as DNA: TGTGCCAGCAGCCAGGGGAGCGGGAGTTATACCTACGAGCAGTACTTC. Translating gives CASSQGSGSYTYEQYF.

CDR3 bases: TGTGCCAGCAGTGAAGAGGGGTTTGCTGAAAAACTGTTTTTT. It encodes CASSEEGFAEKLFF. This chain joins TRBV6-1 and TRBJ1-4; TRBD1 is a possible D gene (5 bases). CDR1 is MNHNS and CDR2 is SASEGT in the germline V gene. Trimming stripped 1 base from V and 7 bases from J, with 10 bases between. The CDR3 is made up of 14 amino acids.

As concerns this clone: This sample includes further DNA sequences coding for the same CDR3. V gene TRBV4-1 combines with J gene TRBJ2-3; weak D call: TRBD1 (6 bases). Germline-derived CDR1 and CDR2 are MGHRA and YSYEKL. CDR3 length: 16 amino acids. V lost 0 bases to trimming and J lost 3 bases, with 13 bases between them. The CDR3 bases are TGCGCCAGCAGCCAAGATCCGGCAGGGGTGACAGATACGCAGTATTTT. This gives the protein CASSQDPAGVTDTQYF.

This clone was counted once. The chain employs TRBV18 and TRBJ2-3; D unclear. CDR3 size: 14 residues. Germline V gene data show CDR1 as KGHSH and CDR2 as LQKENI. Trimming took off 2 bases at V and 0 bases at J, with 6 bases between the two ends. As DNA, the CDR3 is TGTGCCAGCTCACCAGCTACTAGCACAGATACGCAGTATTTT. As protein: CASSPATSTDTQYF.

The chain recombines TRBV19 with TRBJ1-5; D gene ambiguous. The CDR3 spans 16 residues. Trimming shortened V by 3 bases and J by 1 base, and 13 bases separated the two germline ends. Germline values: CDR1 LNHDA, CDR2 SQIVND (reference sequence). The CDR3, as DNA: TGTGCCAGTAGTATTTTGCACGGCGGGAGCAATCAGCCCCAGCATTTT. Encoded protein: CASSILHGGSNQPQHF.

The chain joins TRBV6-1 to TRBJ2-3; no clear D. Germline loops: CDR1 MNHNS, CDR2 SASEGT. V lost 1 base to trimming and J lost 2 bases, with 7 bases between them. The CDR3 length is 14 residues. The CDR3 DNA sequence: TGTGCCAGCAGTGAAGGAGCATCCACAGATACGCAGTATTTT. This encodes CASSEGASTDTQYF.

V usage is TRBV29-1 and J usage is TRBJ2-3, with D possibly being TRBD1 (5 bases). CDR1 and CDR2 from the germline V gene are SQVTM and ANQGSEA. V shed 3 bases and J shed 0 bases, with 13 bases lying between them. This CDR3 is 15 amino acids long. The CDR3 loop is CSVDPTEVSTDTQYF. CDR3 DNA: TGCAGCGTTGACCCGACAGAAGTTAGCACAGATACGCAGTATTTT.

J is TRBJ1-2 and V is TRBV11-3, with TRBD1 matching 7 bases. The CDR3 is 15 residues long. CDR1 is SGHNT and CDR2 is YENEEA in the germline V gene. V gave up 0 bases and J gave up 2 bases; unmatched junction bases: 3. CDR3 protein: CASSLDQGQNYGYTF. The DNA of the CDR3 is TGTGCCAGCAGCTTAGATCAGGGACAGAACTATGGCTACACCTTC.

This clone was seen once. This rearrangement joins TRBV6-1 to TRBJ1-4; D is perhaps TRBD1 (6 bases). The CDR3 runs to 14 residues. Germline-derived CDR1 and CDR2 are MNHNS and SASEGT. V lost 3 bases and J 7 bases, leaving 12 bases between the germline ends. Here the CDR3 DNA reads TGTGCCAGCAGTGACAGGGGTCGGGGTGAAAAACTGTTTTTT. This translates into CASSDRGRGEKLFF.

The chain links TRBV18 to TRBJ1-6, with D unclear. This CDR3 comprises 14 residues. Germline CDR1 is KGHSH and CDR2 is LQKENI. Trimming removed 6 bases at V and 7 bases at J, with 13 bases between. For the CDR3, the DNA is TGTGCCAGCTCGGTACAGTTACAGAATTCACCCCTCCACTTT. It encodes CASSVQLQNSPLHF.

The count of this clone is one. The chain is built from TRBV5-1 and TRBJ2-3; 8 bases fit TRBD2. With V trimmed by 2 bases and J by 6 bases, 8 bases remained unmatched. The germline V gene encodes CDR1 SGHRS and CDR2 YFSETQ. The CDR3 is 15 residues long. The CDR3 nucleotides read TGCGCCAGCAGCTTAGCGGGAGTTACATTCGATACGCAGTATTTT. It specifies CASSLAGVTFDTQYF.

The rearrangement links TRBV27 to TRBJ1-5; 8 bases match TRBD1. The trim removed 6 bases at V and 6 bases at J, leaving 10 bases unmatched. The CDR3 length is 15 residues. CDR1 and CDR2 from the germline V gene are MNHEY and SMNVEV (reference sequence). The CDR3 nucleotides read TGTGCCAGCAGCCGCACTACAGGGGGTAGTCAGCCCCAGCATTTT. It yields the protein CASSRTTGGSQPQHF.

The CDR3 region has the DNA TGTGCCAGCAGAACATTATTACAGGGGGCGCTCCCCCTCAACACTGAAGCTTTCTTT. Protein product: CASRTLLQGALPLNTEAFF. The chain carries TRBV27 and TRBJ1-1, with 9 bases identical to TRBD1. This CDR3 is built from 19 residues. From germline, CDR1 is MNHEY and CDR2 SMNVEV (reference sequence). V lost 6 bases, J lost 2 bases, and 19 bases stayed unmatched.

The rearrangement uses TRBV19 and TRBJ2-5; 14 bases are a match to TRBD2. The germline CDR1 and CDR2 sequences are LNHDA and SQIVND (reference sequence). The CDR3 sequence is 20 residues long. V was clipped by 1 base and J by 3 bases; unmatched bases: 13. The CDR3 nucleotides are TGTGCCAGTAGTATAGTGGGGCCAGGGGGACTAGCGGGAGATGAAGAGACCCAGTACTTC. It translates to CASSIVGPGGLAGDEETQYF.

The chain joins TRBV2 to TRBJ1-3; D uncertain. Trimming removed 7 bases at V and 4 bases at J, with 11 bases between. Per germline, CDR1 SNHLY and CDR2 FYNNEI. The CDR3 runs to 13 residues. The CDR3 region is CASTYQPGNTIYF. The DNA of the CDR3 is TGTGCCAGCACCTACCAACCAGGAAACACCATATATTTT.

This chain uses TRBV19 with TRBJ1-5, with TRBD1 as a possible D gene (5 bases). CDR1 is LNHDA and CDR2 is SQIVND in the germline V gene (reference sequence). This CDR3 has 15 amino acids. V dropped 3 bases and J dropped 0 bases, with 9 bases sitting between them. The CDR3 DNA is TGTGCCAGTAGTATCAGCAGGGATAGCAATCAGCCCCAGCATTTT. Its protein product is CASSISRDSNQPQHF.

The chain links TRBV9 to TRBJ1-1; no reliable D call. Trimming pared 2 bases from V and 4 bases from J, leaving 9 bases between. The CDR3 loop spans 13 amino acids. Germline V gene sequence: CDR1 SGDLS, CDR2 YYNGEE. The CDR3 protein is CASSVFRGTEAFF. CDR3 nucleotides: TGTGCCAGCAGCGTTTTCCGGGGCACTGAAGCTTTCTTT.

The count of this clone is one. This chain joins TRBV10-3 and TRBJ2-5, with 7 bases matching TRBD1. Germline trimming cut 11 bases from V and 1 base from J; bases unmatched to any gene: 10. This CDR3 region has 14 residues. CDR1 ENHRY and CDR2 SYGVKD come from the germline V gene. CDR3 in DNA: TGTGCCTCCTCTCCCCGGGACAGCCAAGAGACCCAGTACTTC. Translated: CASSPRDSQETQYF.

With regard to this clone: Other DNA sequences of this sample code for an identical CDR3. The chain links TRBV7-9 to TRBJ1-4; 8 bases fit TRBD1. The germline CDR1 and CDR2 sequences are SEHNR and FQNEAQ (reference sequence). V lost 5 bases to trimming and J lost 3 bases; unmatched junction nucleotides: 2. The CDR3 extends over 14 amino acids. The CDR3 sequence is CASSRTGPNEKLFF. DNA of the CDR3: TGTGCCAGCAGCCGGACAGGGCCTAATGAAAAACTGTTTTTT.

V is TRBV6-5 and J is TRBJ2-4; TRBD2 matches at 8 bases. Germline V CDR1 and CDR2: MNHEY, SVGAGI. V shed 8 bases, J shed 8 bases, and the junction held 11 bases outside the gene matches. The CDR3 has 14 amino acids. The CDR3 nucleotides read TGTGCCAGCCAAGAACCAGGGCGGGGGGACATTCAGTACTTC. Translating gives CASQEPGRGDIQYF.

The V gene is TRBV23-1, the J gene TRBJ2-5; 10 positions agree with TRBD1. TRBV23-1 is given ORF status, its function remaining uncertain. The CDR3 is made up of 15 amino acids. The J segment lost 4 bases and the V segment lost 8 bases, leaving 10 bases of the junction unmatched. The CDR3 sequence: CASGPGQGTRETQYF. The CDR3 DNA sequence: TGCGCCAGCGGACCGGGACAGGGGACAAGAGAGACCCAGTACTTC.

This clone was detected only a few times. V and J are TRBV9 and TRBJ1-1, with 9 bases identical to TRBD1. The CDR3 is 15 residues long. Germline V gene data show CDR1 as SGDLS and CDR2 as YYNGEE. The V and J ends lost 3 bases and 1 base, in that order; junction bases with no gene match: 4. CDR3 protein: CASSGLQGANTEAFF. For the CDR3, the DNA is TGTGCCAGCAGCGGATTACAGGGGGCGAACACTGAAGCTTTCTTT.

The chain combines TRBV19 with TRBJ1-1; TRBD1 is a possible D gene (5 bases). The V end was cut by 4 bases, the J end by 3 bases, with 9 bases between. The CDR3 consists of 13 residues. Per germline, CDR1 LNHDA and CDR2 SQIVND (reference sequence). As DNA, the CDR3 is TGTGCCAGTAGTACTCGACAGTACACTGAAGCTTTCTTT. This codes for CASSTRQYTEAFF. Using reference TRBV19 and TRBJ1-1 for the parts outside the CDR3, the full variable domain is DGGITQSPKYLFRKEGQNVTLSCEQNLNHDAMYWYRQDPGQGLRLIYYSQIVNDFQKGDIAEGYSVSREKKESFPLTVTSAQKNPTAFYLCASSTRQYTEAFFGQGTRLTVV.

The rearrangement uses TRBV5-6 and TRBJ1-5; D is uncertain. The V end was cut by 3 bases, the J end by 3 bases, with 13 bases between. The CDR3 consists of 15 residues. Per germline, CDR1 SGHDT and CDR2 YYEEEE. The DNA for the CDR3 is TGTGCCAGCAGCTCCGGCGGCGGGGACAATCAGCCCCAGCATTTT. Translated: CASSSGGGDNQPQHF.